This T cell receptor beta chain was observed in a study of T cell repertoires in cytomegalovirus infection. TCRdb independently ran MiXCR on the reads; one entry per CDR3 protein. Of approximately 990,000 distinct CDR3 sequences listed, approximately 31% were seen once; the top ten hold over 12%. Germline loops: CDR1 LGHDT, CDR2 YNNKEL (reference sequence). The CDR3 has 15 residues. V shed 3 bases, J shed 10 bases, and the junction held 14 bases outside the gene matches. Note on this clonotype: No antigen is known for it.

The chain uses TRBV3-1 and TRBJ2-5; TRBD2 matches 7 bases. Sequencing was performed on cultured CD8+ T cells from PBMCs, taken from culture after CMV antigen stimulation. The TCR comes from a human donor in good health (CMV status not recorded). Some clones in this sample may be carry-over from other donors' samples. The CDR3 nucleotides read TGTGCCAGCAGCCACGAGCTAGCGGTTCCGGGGGGCCAGTACTTC. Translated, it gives CASSHELAVPGGQYF.